What follows are 27 T cell receptor beta chains derived from one specimen sequenced in a study of blood T cell repertoires in COVID-19. Method: immunoSEQ multiplex PCR; TCRdb's copy keeps in-frame clones and lacks some. The table lists 50,000 to 80,000 clones, about 82% of them singletons. Sample: peripheral blood. The receptors were sampled from a man aged 45 to 65 with active COVID-19.

The CDR3 DNA follows: TGTGCCAGCAGGCTAGCGGGAAGAGATACGCAGTATTTT. This gives the protein CASRLAGRDTQYF. The chain is built from TRBV28 and TRBJ2-3, with TRBD2 identical over 9 bases. The CDR3 extends over 13 amino acids. Germline CDR1 and CDR2: MDHEN and SYDVKM. J was trimmed by 5 bases and V by 6 bases; bases with no gene match: 3. Together with reference TRBV28 and TRBJ2-3, the CDR3 gives the full variable domain: DVKVTQSSRYLVKRTGEKVFLECVQDMDHENMFWYRQDPGLGLRLIYFSYDVKMKEKGDIPEGYSVSREKKERFSLILESASTNQTSMYLCASRLAGRDTQYFGPGTRLTVL.

The chain is built from TRBV5-1 and TRBJ2-1, with 9 bases identical to TRBD2. The CDR3 has 17 amino acids. Trimming at V came to 4 bases and at J to 2 bases, leaving 10 bases not matched to a gene. The germline V gene has CDR1 SGHRS and CDR2 YFSETQ. The CDR3 sequence: CASSRSSGTSTYNEQFF. The CDR3 nucleotides read TGCGCCAGCAGCCGATCCTCCGGGACTAGCACCTACAATGAGCAGTTCTTC.

By frequency in the sample, this clone is medium-sized (0.01 to 0.1%). Mismatch with germline at one junction end may stem from a read error. The chain couples TRBV7-9 to TRBJ2-3, with 8 bases lining up with TRBD1. This CDR3 region has 13 residues. Germline-derived CDR1 and CDR2 are SEHNR and FQNEAQ (reference sequence). The CDR3 sequence: CASSLAGRDRFNF. The CDR3 bases are TGTGCCAGCAGCTTAGCTGGGCGGGACAGGTTCAATTTT.

The rearrangement uses TRBV9 and TRBJ2-3, with D perhaps matching TRBD2 (6 bases). V lost 3 bases and J 1 base, leaving 12 bases between the germline ends. CDR1 is SGDLS and CDR2 is YYNGEE in the germline V gene. There are 15 residues in the CDR3. This chain's CDR3 is CASSGGTGRTDTQYF. CDR3 DNA sequence: TGTGCCAGCAGCGGGGGGACTGGACGCACAGATACGCAGTATTTT.

This rearrangement joins TRBV6-1 to TRBJ2-7, with TRBD1 matching 9 bases. J was trimmed by 5 bases and V by 2 bases; bases with no gene match: 13. There are 17 residues in the CDR3. Germline CDR1 MNHNS, CDR2 SASEGT. The CDR3 region has the DNA TGTGCCAGCAGTGAATTCCCGCTTCCGGGACAGGGTCACGAGCAGTACGTC. Its protein is CASSEFPLPGQGHEQYV.

The chain recombines TRBV5-4 with TRBJ2-7; 9 nucleotides align to TRBD1. This CDR3 contains 17 residues. Per germline, CDR1 SGHNT and CDR2 YYREEE (reference sequence). The V and J ends lost 4 bases and 3 bases, in that order; junction bases with no gene match: 14. In DNA form, the CDR3 reads TGTGCCAGCAGCATAGGACAGGGGACACTCAATAACTACGAGCAGTACTTC. This sequence encodes CASSIGQGTLNNYEQYF.

The V and J genes are TRBV6-1 and TRBJ2-7, with 7 bases matching TRBD2. The CDR3 loop spans 15 amino acids. The V gene end was trimmed by 0 bases and the J gene end by 1 base; junction bases not matched to a gene: 3. Germline loops: CDR1 MNHNS, CDR2 SASEGT. CDR3 in amino acids: CASSEAPSGSYEQYV. The CDR3, as DNA: TGTGCCAGCAGTGAAGCTCCTAGCGGATCCTACGAGCAGTACGTC.

This sequence joins TRBV19 and TRBJ2-3; possible D gene TRBD1, 5 bases. CDR3 length: 15 amino acids. Between the trimmed V and J ends, which lost 6 bases and 3 bases, there was a span of 16 bases. In germline, CDR1 is LNHDA, CDR2 SQIVND (reference sequence). The DNA of the CDR3 is TGTGCCAGTAGCCGAGACAGCAACCCAACAGATACGCAGTATTTT. This translates into CASSRDSNPTDTQYF. Looking up the rest from reference TRBV19 and TRBJ2-3 gives the full variable domain: DGGITQSPKYLFRKEGQNVTLSCEQNLNHDAMYWYRQDPGQGLRLIYYSQIVNDFQKGDIAEGYSVSREKKESFPLTVTSAQKNPTAFYLCASSRDSNPTDTQYFGPGTRLTVL.

The V gene is TRBV12-3 or TRBV12-4, the J gene TRBJ1-6; D is unresolved. The germline V and J ends were trimmed by 6 bases and 11 bases, with 11 bases remaining between them. The CDR3 consists of 12 residues. The CDR3 here is CASSTGNPPLHF. The CDR3 region has the DNA TGTGCCAGCAGCACGGGAAACCCACCCCTCCACTTT.

In this sample, this clone turned up once. The chain joins TRBV11-3 to TRBJ2-5; a possible D gene is TRBD1 (5 bases). The CDR3 sequence is 13 residues long. The ends were cut back, 6 bases at V and 5 bases at J, with 13 bases in the middle. Looked up from germline, CDR1 is SGHNT and CDR2 is YENEEA. This chain's CDR3 is CASRPGMEETQYF. CDR3 sequence (DNA): TGTGCCAGCAGGCCAGGGATGGAGGAGACCCAGTACTTC.

This clone was counted between two and nine times. The V call is TRBV28, the J call TRBJ1-6, with 7 nucleotides matching TRBD1. Losses at the gene ends were 2 bases for V and 0 bases for J; bases not matched to a gene: 4. CDR3 length: 17 residues. The germline CDR1 and CDR2 sequences are MDHEN and SYDVKM. CDR3 DNA: TGTGCCAGCAGTTTAATACAGGGGAGCTCCTATAATTCACCCCTCCACTTT. This sequence encodes CASSLIQGSSYNSPLHF.

The genes are TRBV6-5 and TRBJ1-2, with a possible D match to TRBD1 (5 bases). V was trimmed by 4 bases and J by 5 bases, leaving 14 bases between them. The CDR3 totals 14 residues. In germline, CDR1 is MNHEY, CDR2 SVGAGI. The CDR3 sequence is CASSSGGPGYGYTF. CDR3 in DNA: TGTGCCAGCAGTTCCGGGGGTCCAGGGTATGGCTACACCTTC.

The chain recombines TRBV5-6 with TRBJ2-5; 9 nucleotides align to TRBD2. CDR3 length: 16 amino acids. Losses at the gene ends were 1 base for V and 5 bases for J; bases not matched to a gene: 9. CDR1 and CDR2 from the germline V gene are SGHDT and YYEEEE. The CDR3 sequence: CASSLLLAGGLETQYF. In nucleotides, the CDR3 is TGTGCCAGCAGCTTGCTCCTGGCGGGGGGGCTTGAGACCCAGTACTTC.

The V gene is TRBV11-1, the J gene TRBJ2-7, with a possible D match to TRBD1 (6 bases). The CDR3 spans 15 residues. Trimming left V 6 bases short and J 1 base short, with 16 bases between. CDR1 is SGHAT and CDR2 is FQDESV in the germline V gene (reference sequence). CDR3 protein: CASSGVGAGSYEQYF. The CDR3 nucleotides read TGTGCCAGCAGTGGCGTGGGGGCAGGTTCCTACGAGCAGTACTTC.

This chain joins TRBV2 and TRBJ1-5, with D maybe TRBD1 (5 bases). Germline loops: CDR1 SNHLY, CDR2 FYNNEI. CDR3 size: 14 residues. The germline V and J ends were trimmed by 7 bases and 7 bases, with 17 bases remaining between them. The CDR3 spells CASNRQTSRQPQHF. CDR3 DNA sequence: TGTGCCAGCAATAGACAGACCTCTCGACAGCCCCAGCATTTT.

This clone has only a few counts. The rearrangement joins TRBV27 to TRBJ2-2; TRBD2 matches at 12 bases. CDR1 and CDR2 (germline): MNHEY, SMNVEV (reference sequence). CDR3 length: 18 residues. Trimming at V came to 0 bases and at J to 5 bases, leaving 7 bases not matched to a gene. This chain's CDR3 is CASSLSGRLAGETGELFF. The CDR3 DNA follows: TGTGCCAGCAGTTTATCGGGCAGACTAGCGGGAGAGACCGGGGAGCTGTTTTTT.

The gene calls are TRBV24-1 and TRBJ1-2, with 7 bases aligning to TRBD1. The CDR3 has 16 amino acids. CDR1 and CDR2 from the germline V gene are KGHDR and SFDVKD. V was pared by 3 bases and J by 0 bases, with 6 bases of the junction left unmatched. The CDR3 is CATSDEGDRTNYGYTF. The CDR3 DNA reads as TGTGCCACCAGTGATGAGGGGGACAGAACTAACTATGGCTACACCTTC.

The V call is TRBV7-9, the J call TRBJ2-2; a possible D gene is TRBD2 (6 bases). CDR3 length: 15 amino acids. V dropped 5 bases and J dropped 1 base, with 11 bases sitting between them. CDR1 and CDR2 (germline): SEHNR, FQNEAQ (reference sequence). DNA for the CDR3: TGTGCCAGCAGCACTAGCCAGGGGAACACCGGGGAGCTGTTTTTT. It translates to CASSTSQGNTGELFF.

V usage is TRBV10-2 and J usage is TRBJ2-1; D not certain. V was clipped by 7 bases and J by 8 bases, with 12 bases between them. The germline gives CDR1 WSHSY, CDR2 SAAADI. The CDR3 consists of 12 residues. The CDR3 region is CASTRGLDEQFF. The CDR3 DNA is TGCGCCAGCACTAGAGGCTTGGATGAGCAGTTCTTC.

The V call is TRBV6-6, the J call TRBJ2-2; D is perhaps TRBD2 (5 bases). Germline CDR1 and CDR2: MNHNY and SVGAGI (reference sequence). Trimming took off 2 bases at V and 4 bases at J, with 11 bases between the two ends. This CDR3 comprises 15 residues. The CDR3 bases are TGTGCCAGCAGTTACGAGGGTCCGGGCACCGGGGAGCTGTTTTTT. The encoded protein is CASSYEGPGTGELFF.

The chain is built from TRBV7-8 and TRBJ2-1, with 8 bases lining up with TRBD2. From germline, CDR1 is SGHVS and CDR2 FQNEAQ. V dropped 5 bases and J dropped 8; count of bases not matched to a gene: 14. The length of the CDR3 is 16 residues. CDR3: CASSPLAGRALDEQFF. In DNA form, the CDR3 reads TGTGCCAGCAGCCCCCTTGCCGGGAGGGCCCTCGATGAGCAGTTCTTC.

For this clone: Other nucleotide sequences in the sample specify the same CDR3. The genes are TRBV6-5 and TRBJ2-2; 9 positions match TRBD1. Unmatched junction bases numbered 6, after V lost 5 bases and J lost 5 bases. The CDR3 runs to 15 residues. Germline CDR1 is MNHEY and CDR2 is SVGAGI. The CDR3 loop reads CASSRGQGSTGELFF. The CDR3 coding sequence is TGTGCCAGCAGTAGGGGACAGGGATCTACCGGGGAGCTGTTTTTT.

The DNA for the CDR3 is TGTGCCAGCAGCTCAGGACTAGTCGGTGAGCAGTTCTTC. Protein product: CASSSGLVGEQFF. V usage is TRBV11-2 and J usage is TRBJ2-1, with TRBD2 identical over 7 bases. Germline CDR1 SGHAT, CDR2 FQNNGV. This CDR3 contains 13 residues. Losses at the gene ends were 4 bases for V and 9 bases for J; bases not matched to a gene: 6.

This chain joins TRBV3-1 (or the pseudogene TRBV3-2) and TRBJ2-1, with 14 nucleotides matching TRBD2. CDR1 is LGHDT, CDR2 YNNKEL, per germline (reference sequence). The CDR3 covers 16 residues. J was trimmed by 8 bases and V by 4 bases; bases with no gene match: 7. The CDR3 bases are TGTGCCAGCAGCCCCCGACTAGCGGGGGGGCTAGATGAGCAGTTCTTC. Translation gives CASSPRLAGGLDEQFF.

The V gene is TRBV7-2, the J gene TRBJ2-2, with D possibly matching TRBD1 (5 bases). V was shortened by 4 bases and J by 7 bases, with 13 bases between the two germline ends. CDR3 length: 14 amino acids. The germline V gene has CDR1 SGHTA and CDR2 FQGNSA. The CDR3 loop reads CASSSSGHSGELFF. CDR3 nucleotides: TGTGCCAGCAGCTCTTCAGGGCACAGCGGGGAGCTGTTTTTT.

The V and J genes are TRBV7-9 and TRBJ2-3; possible D gene TRBD1, 6 bases. CDR1 and CDR2 (germline): SEHNR, FQNEAQ (reference sequence). V was pared by 5 bases and J by 2 bases, with 11 bases between. The length of the CDR3 is 14 residues. DNA for the CDR3: TGTGCCAGCAGCGGCACAGGGTCCACAGATACGCAGTATTTT. Its protein product is CASSGTGSTDTQYF.

The CDR3 coding sequence is TGTGCCAGCTCCCGAGGACTAGCAGATACGCAGTATTTT. Its protein is CASSRGLADTQYF. The rearrangement uses TRBV18 and TRBJ2-3; 7 nucleotides line up with TRBD2. Losses at the gene ends were 6 bases for V and 4 bases for J; bases not matched to a gene: 4. The CDR3 consists of 13 residues. Germline CDR1 reads KGHSH; CDR2 reads LQKENI.